One and the same sample provided the 5 T cell receptor beta chains below, sequenced in a study of beta chain features in type 1 diabetes. Since all of the isolated RNA was reverse transcribed, expressed TCRB transcripts were what got sequenced. The protocol was immunoSEQ multiplex PCR, while the TCRdb copy is restricted to in-frame clones and leaves out a portion. The sample lists 240,000 or so clones, about a fifth seen once, with 0.028% in the top ten. Their antigen targets remain unknown. Findings and limits, study-wide: Type 1 diabetes patients had TCRB CDR3s that were shorter (moderately but significantly so) in all four CD4+ subsets.

Sequencing was performed on naive CD4+ T cells from blood. The receptors were gathered from a woman in her thirties or forties with type 1 diabetes.

The CDR3 reads CASSRAGSHQPQHF. The CDR3 DNA reads TGCGCCAGCAGTCGGGCGGGGTCGCATCAGCCCCAGCATTTT. The chain links TRBV23-1 to TRBJ1-5; D gene uncertain. TRBV23-1 is designated an ORF whose function remains uncertain. This CDR3 contains 14 residues. Trimming shortened V by 4 bases and J by 5 bases, and 12 bases separated the two germline ends.

The rearrangement uses TRBV4-2 and TRBJ2-1; 12 bases line up with TRBD2. This CDR3 contains 14 residues. The germline CDR1 and CDR2 sequences are LGHNA and YNFKEQ. The trim removed 1 base at V and 14 bases at J, leaving 6 bases unmatched. This chain's CDR3 is CASSQALAGGREFF. As DNA, the CDR3 is TGTGCCAGCAGCCAAGCCCTAGCGGGGGGGCGGGAGTTCTTC.

There are a few counts of this clone. The rearrangement links TRBV6-6 to TRBJ2-5; a possible D gene is TRBD1 (6 bases). The germline gives CDR1 MNHNY, CDR2 SVGAGI (reference sequence). The germline V and J ends were trimmed by 0 bases and 5 bases, with 16 bases remaining between them. The CDR3 runs to 16 residues. CDR3 sequence reads: CASSYSLQGTAETQYF. CDR3 nucleotides: TGTGCCAGCAGTTACTCGCTTCAGGGGACCGCGGAGACCCAGTACTTC.

This sequence joins TRBV6-5 and TRBJ1-6; the D is unclear. There are 15 residues in the CDR3. The V and J ends lost 2 bases and 0 bases respectively, with 5 bases between them. The germline CDR1 and CDR2 sequences are MNHEY and SVGAGI. The CDR3 coding sequence is TGTGCCAGCAGTTACAAGAGCTCCTATAATTCACCCCTCCACTTT. Protein sequence: CASSYKSSYNSPLHF.

This clone was recorded a few times. The chain is built from TRBV9 and TRBJ1-5; possible D gene TRBD1, 6 bases. Germline V gene lookup returns CDR1 SGDLS and CDR2 YYNGEE. The ends were cut back, 5 bases at V and 3 bases at J, with 12 bases in the middle. The CDR3 covers 14 residues. The CDR3 sequence: CASSLSGDNQPQHF. The CDR3 DNA follows: TGTGCCAGCAGTCTGTCAGGGGACAATCAGCCCCAGCATTTT.